This T cell receptor (beta chain) was observed in a study of T cell clones after liver transplantation. The overall study: Tolerance: complete withdrawal held at least one year, liver enzymes staying within twice normal.

Looked up from germline, CDR1 is LNHDA and CDR2 is SQIVND (reference sequence). After removal of 3 bases from V and 2 bases from J, the junction contained 6 bases not matched to a gene. The CDR3 length is 16 residues. The repertoire was sequenced with immunoSEQ multiplex PCR; TCRdb's copy has only in-frame clones and lacks some. In the table there are tens of thousands of clones, 84% of which are singletons. Thawed unstimulated PBMCs were FACS-sorted by CD3, CD4 and CD8 into two populations. V and J are TRBV19 and TRBJ2-4; 8 bases match TRBD1. The sequence was collected from a human patient who received a liver transplant. The graft donor may be the source of some T cells. Source: CD4+ T cells from blood, taken about 50 months after liver transplant. The DNA for the CDR3 is TGTGCCAGTAGTATTCAGGGGGCAGGAACCAAAAACATTCAGTACTTC. The encoded protein is CASSIQGAGTKNIQYF.